The rows below give T cell receptor beta chains drawn from one sample of a study of cytomegalovirus exposure and HLA in healthy donors. This table comes from immunoSEQ multiplex PCR, and its TCRdb copy is limited to in-frame clones, with some not included. The sample has 150,000 to 170,000 clones, 70% to 80% seen once; the top ten hold approximately 4%. The sample comprised PBMCs. These receptors all stem from a woman aged 40-49 years in good health and CMV-seronegative. CDR3s include the opening cysteine and the closing phenylalanine or tryptophan. D genes are given only for firm matches. For some rows the clone size is stated as once, few or many, or as a class when expanded; others skip it.

>once|TRBJ2-3|TRBV29-1|-
CSVGRGTDTQYF
TGCAGCGTTGGGAGGGGAACAGATACGCAGTATTTT
>-|TRBJ1-5|TRBV5-6|TRBD1
CASSGDRGSNQPQHF
TGTGCCAGCAGCGGGGACAGGGGTTCCAATCAGCCCCAGCATTTT
>-|TRBJ2-7|TRBV5-6|-
CASSSSYEQYF
TGTGCCAGCAGCTCTTCCTACGAGCAGTACTTC
>-|TRBJ2-3|TRBV5-1|-
CASSRRIDTDTQYF
TGCGCCAGCAGTCGCAGGATAGACACAGATACGCAGTATTTT
>once|TRBJ2-1|TRBV6-5|-
CASSYIAAPYNEQFF
TGTGCCAGCAGTTATATTGCGGCACCCTACAATGAGCAGTTCTTC
>once|TRBJ2-2|TRBV13|TRBD2
CASSSALRRRFGGAGELFF
TGTGCCAGCAGCTCAGCTTTGAGACGCCGGTTTGGGGGGGCCGGGGAGCTGTTTTTT
>-|TRBJ2-1|TRBV5-1|TRBD2
CASSSASGIPVAEQFF
TGCGCCAGCAGCTCGGCTAGCGGGATCCCAGTGGCTGAGCAGTTCTTC
>-|TRBJ2-7|TRBV5-6|-
CASSLDSLEQYF
TGTGCCAGCAGCTTGGACAGTCTCGAGCAGTACTTC
>few|TRBJ1-3|TRBV9|-
CASSLYTGKSGNTIYF
TGTGCCAGCAGCCTGTACACAGGGAAATCTGGAAACACCATATATTTT
>-|TRBJ1-2|TRBV5-4|-
CASSLDRFYGYTF
TGTGCCAGCAGCTTGGACAGGTTCTATGGCTACACCTTC
>-|TRBJ2-7|TRBV2|TRBD1
CASSEAPGQGVYEQYF
TGTGCCAGCAGTGAAGCTCCGGGACAGGGCGTTTACGAGCAGTACTTC
>-|TRBJ2-3|TRBV29-1|TRBD2
CSAEGLAGARTDTQYF
TGCAGCGCTGAGGGTCTAGCGGGCGCTCGCACAGATACGCAGTATTTT
>-|TRBJ2-7|TRBV28|TRBD1
CASSFAGQGSGEQYF
TGTGCCAGCAGTTTCGCGGGACAGGGGAGCGGCGAGCAGTACTTC
>-|TRBJ1-1|TRBV5-1|-
CASSLAQGLEAFF
TGCGCCAGCAGCTTGGCACAGGGATTAGAAGCTTTCTTT
>few|TRBJ2-3|TRBV7-9|TRBD2
CASRTTVSGRERDTQYF
TGTGCCAGCAGAACCACCGTTAGCGGGAGGGAGAGAGATACGCAGTATTTT
>-|TRBJ2-1|TRBV11-3|TRBD2
CASSLEWAGGPDEQFF
TGTGCCAGCAGCTTAGAATGGGCGGGAGGGCCCGATGAGCAGTTCTTC
>-|TRBJ2-2|TRBV13|TRBD1
CASSLGQGAVTGELFF
TGTGCCAGCAGCTTGGGACAGGGGGCAGTGACCGGGGAGTTGTTTTTT
>once|TRBJ1-2|TRBV7-2|-
CASSFGQRLWGYTF
TGTGCCAGCAGCTTCGGACAGAGACTATGGGGCTACACCTTC
>-|TRBJ1-1|TRBV6-5|-
CASALRGGLGEAFF
TGTGCCAGCGCCCTCCGGGGGGGTCTCGGTGAAGCTTTCTTT